A selection of T cell receptor beta chains follows, all from one sample in a study of blood T cell repertoires in COVID-19. The assay was immunoSEQ multiplex PCR, and TCRdb's table has in-frame clones only and misses some. The sample carries roughly 190,000 clones, more than 85% recorded once. The material sequenced was PBMCs or T cells enriched from blood (not recorded which). These receptors originate from a woman in her forties in a cohort exposed to, infected with or recovered from COVID-19 (not recorded which). Both conserved end residues are part of each CDR3. Size is omitted from some rows. Given values are once, few, many or a class for expanded clones.

v_gene	j_gene	abundance	CDR3aa
TRBV28	TRBJ2-1	.	CASRSGTGAYNEQFF
TRBV5-6	TRBJ2-7	.	CASSLHGSSYEQYF
TRBV4-2	TRBJ2-2	.	CASSQDRQTGELFF
TRBV6-5	TRBJ2-7	.	CASSKTSGGEYEQYF
TRBV7-9	TRBJ1-2	.	CASSFLTGGNYGYTF
TRBV27	TRBJ2-1	.	CASSLSSNGWRNEQFF
TRBV9	TRBJ2-6	.	CASSLDRSGANVLTF
TRBV6-5	TRBJ2-1	.	CASSRDRGFYNEQFF
TRBV21-1	TRBJ1-4	.	CASGQFTGVKMEKLFF
TRBV30	TRBJ2-5	.	CAASVAGAQETQYF
TRBV4-3	TRBJ2-1	.	CASSQDRFGYNEQFF
TRBV10-3	TRBJ1-5	.	CAIKEGRGSNQPQHF
TRBV5-5	TRBJ1-1	.	CASSQGQANTEAFF
TRBV25-1	TRBJ1-2	.	CASSEGGGYTF
TRBV9	TRBJ2-2	once	CASTRGREDGTGELFF
TRBV10-3	TRBJ1-1	.	CAISESRETNTEAFF
TRBV6-5	TRBJ1-2	.	CASSWGRGGGYGYTF
TRBV28	TRBJ1-1	once	CASSFPIGGNTEAFF
TRBV19	TRBJ1-1	.	CASSMTDRALTEAFF
TRBV6-1	TRBJ2-7	.	CASSEAPSGVEQYF
TRBV12-2	TRBJ1-1	once	CASRLGYGSGGPRDTEAFF
TRBV25-1	TRBJ2-1	.	CASRGPSGRVNEQFF
TRBV3-1/TRBV3-2	TRBJ2-7	.	CATAGRSYEQYF
TRBV18	TRBJ1-1	.	CASSLRQSLGNTEAFF
TRBV19	TRBJ1-5	.	CASSAYLSSHF
TRBV12-3/TRBV12-4	TRBJ1-1	.	CASSLVGDEAFF
TRBV14	TRBJ1-2	.	CASSQANLGGLGGYTF
TRBV12-3/TRBV12-4	TRBJ1-2	.	CASTRGEIGGYTF
TRBV7-6	TRBJ2-3	.	CASSKQGAVTDTQYF
TRBV9	TRBJ2-7	once	CASSPAPGTSGFPYEQYF
TRBV2	TRBJ1-1	.	CASRVNTELNTEAFF
TRBV18	TRBJ1-6	.	CASSHPGTADSPLHF
TRBV19	TRBJ1-5	.	CASSIRQSNQPQHF
TRBV2	TRBJ2-3	.	CASNRFVPDTQYF
TRBV7-9	TRBJ2-2	.	CASSPPASGYTGELFF
TRBV29-1	TRBJ2-5	.	CSVDLTGYQETQYF
TRBV6-1	TRBJ2-3	.	CASSEGRLAGTSTDTQYF
TRBV11-2	TRBJ2-3	once	CASSARQGAAILDTQYF
TRBV4-1	TRBJ2-1	.	CASSLTGQVYNEQFF
TRBV29-1	TRBJ1-1	.	CSAGTGSGTEAFF
TRBV7-2	TRBJ1-4	.	CASSLGVMGLNNEKLFF
TRBV5-5	TRBJ2-1	.	CASSLGVDNEQFF
TRBV10-2	TRBJ2-7	.	CASSDPGRNGEQYF
TRBV6-2/TRBV6-3	TRBJ1-5	.	CASSSDRKDYQPQHF
TRBV24-1	TRBJ1-1	.	CATSDLGTPRDTEAFF
TRBV7-9	TRBJ2-1	.	CASSLVRNEQFF
TRBV27	TRBJ2-2	.	CASSRRGAGELFF
TRBV7-9	TRBJ2-7	.	CASSLGRDGLYEQYF
TRBV7-8	TRBJ2-7	.	CASKLTSGGSNSYEQYF
TRBV18	TRBJ1-2	.	CASSPVGDYGYTF
TRBV5-6	TRBJ2-1	.	CASSFLPSYNEQFF
TRBV9	TRBJ2-7	.	CASSVGPGYEQYF
TRBV29-1	TRBJ2-7	.	CSVVGGEGYEQYF